These T cell receptor beta chains were read from a single sample in a study of blood T cell repertoires in COVID-19. Sequencing was performed with immunoSEQ multiplex PCR; in TCRdb, only in-frame clones are kept and a portion is missing. The sample consists of about 400,000 clones, roughly 88% of them appearing once. Source material: PBMCs or T cells enriched from blood (not recorded which). The receptors come from a middle-aged woman with acute COVID-19. Both conserved end residues are part of each CDR3. Each record gives: J gene, D gene, clone size, V gene, CDR3 DNA, CDR3 protein. The D gene is left open where the match is weak. Not all rows give a size; the values are once, few, many and, for expanded clones, a class.

>TRBJ2-1|TRBD1|-|TRBV12-3/TRBV12-4
TGTGCCAGCAGTCACTCCGGGACAGACCCGTTCTTC
CASSHSGTDPFF
>TRBJ2-7|TRBD2|-|TRBV10-3
TGTGCCATCAGTGGGGAGCGGGGGGGATCCTACGAGCAGTACTTC
CAISGERGGSYEQYF
>TRBJ2-7|TRBD1|-|TRBV7-2
TGTGCCAGCAGCTTACGGACAGGATACTACGAGCAGTACTTC
CASSLRTGYYEQYF
>TRBJ2-3|TRBD1|-|TRBV7-9
TGTGCCAGCAGCTTAACTACAGGGGGCTCTGTTACGCAGTATTTT
CASSLTTGGSVTQYF
>TRBJ1-1|-|-|TRBV11-2
TGTGCCAGCAGCTTGTTAGTCACTGAAGCTTTCTTT
CASSLLVTEAFF
>TRBJ1-2|-|-|TRBV11-2
TGTGCCAGCAGCTCCATAAGCGGTCCTCACGGAGGCTACACCTTC
CASSSISGPHGGYTF
>TRBJ1-1|-|-|TRBV3-1/TRBV3-2
TGTGCCAGCAGCCCAATGACACTTATGAACACTGAAGCTTTCTTT
CASSPMTLMNTEAFF
>TRBJ1-4|-|-|TRBV27
TGTGCCAGCAGTTTACTTAGTAATGAAAAACTGTTTTTT
CASSLLSNEKLFF
>TRBJ1-6|-|-|TRBV5-3
TGTGCCAGAAGTAGCAGGGGATTCTTAGATAATTCACCCCTCCACTTT
CARSSRGFLDNSPLHF
>TRBJ2-5|TRBD2|few|TRBV9
TGTGCCAGCAGCGGTCTGGGGAGCGGGGGGGGCCGAGAGACCCAGTACTTC
CASSGLGSGGGRETQYF
>TRBJ2-5|-|-|TRBV5-4
TGTGCCAGCAGCTTGACCACAGAAGAGACCCAGTACTTC
CASSLTTEETQYF
>TRBJ2-3|-|-|TRBV5-1
TGCGCCAGCAGCGGACTGGACTCGGATACGCAGTATTTT
CASSGLDSDTQYF
>TRBJ1-6|-|-|TRBV7-8
TGTGCCAGCAGCTTAGGGAGCGGAAATAATTCACCCCTCCACTTT
CASSLGSGNNSPLHF
>TRBJ2-1|TRBD1|-|TRBV19
TGTGCCAGTAGTTCTCCCGACAGGGGGCGTGAGCAGTTCTTC
CASSSPDRGREQFF
>TRBJ1-1|TRBD1|-|TRBV20-1
TGCAGTGCTAGTGGGTATCCGGGACAGGGCGTCACTGAAGCTTTCTTT
CSASGYPGQGVTEAFF
>TRBJ2-1|TRBD1|few|TRBV5-4
TGTGCCAGCAGCCTTGACAGGGGCAATGAGCAGTTCTTC
CASSLDRGNEQFF
>TRBJ2-3|-|-|TRBV3-1/TRBV3-2
TGTGCCAGCAGCCAGGAGTTAAGCACAGATACGCAGTATTTT
CASSQELSTDTQYF
>TRBJ1-1|-|once|TRBV24-1
TGTGCCACCAGTGATCGAACGGGGACTGAAGCTTTCTTT
CATSDRTGTEAFF
>TRBJ1-5|TRBD1|-|TRBV7-9
TGTGCCAGCAGCAGGGGACAGGGAGTCAATCAGCCCCAGCATTTT
CASSRGQGVNQPQHF
>TRBJ1-1|-|-|TRBV4-1
TGCGCCAGCAGCCCAGGACATCAGATTACGAACACTGAAGCTTTCTTT
CASSPGHQITNTEAFF
>TRBJ2-6|TRBD1|-|TRBV9
TGTGCCAGCAGCGTCGACAGGGGGCTTCGTTCTGGGGCCAACGTCCTGACTTTC
CASSVDRGLRSGANVLTF
>TRBJ1-6|-|-|TRBV11-2
TGTGCCAGCAGCTTAGATGAGGTCCCAGGGGTTTCACCCCTCCACTTT
CASSLDEVPGVSPLHF
>TRBJ2-7|-|-|TRBV5-8
TGTGCCAGCAGCTTGGGCGGGGGCCACTCCTACGAGCAGTACTTC
CASSLGGGHSYEQYF
>TRBJ2-6|-|-|TRBV2
TGTGCCAGCAGTGACCAGGCCAACGTCCTGACTTTC
CASSDQANVLTF
>TRBJ1-1|-|-|TRBV6-1
TGTGCCAGCAGTGAAGCGCTGATCCCCCGGGGGTTTAACACTGAAGCTTTCTTT
CASSEALIPRGFNTEAFF
>TRBJ2-7|TRBD1|-|TRBV6-6
TGTGCCAGCGGGACAGGGCTCTACGAGCAGTACTTC
CASGTGLYEQYF
>TRBJ2-7|-|-|TRBV5-4
TGTGCCAGCAGCCCCAGGGGACGTACCGACTACGAGCAGTACTTC
CASSPRGRTDYEQYF
>TRBJ1-2|TRBD1|once|TRBV2
TGTGCCAGCAGACCGGGACAGCACTATGGCTACACCTTC
CASRPGQHYGYTF
>TRBJ2-1|TRBD2|-|TRBV6-5
TGTGCCAGCAGTTACACGTCCGGGGGGGTCAATGAGCAGTTCTTC
CASSYTSGGVNEQFF
>TRBJ2-3|TRBD1|-|TRBV5-6
TGTGCCAGCAGCACGGACCACAGGGGGCGGAGTATGGCAGATACGCAGTATTTT
CASSTDHRGRSMADTQYF
>TRBJ1-1|TRBD1|-|TRBV7-8
TGTGCCAGCAGCCAAGGACAGGGGGACACTGAAGCTTTCTTT
CASSQGQGDTEAFF
>TRBJ2-1|TRBD1|-|TRBV5-1
TGCGCCAGCAGCTTGGGTCGCCGGACAGGGCGGTACAATGAGCAGTTCTTC
CASSLGRRTGRYNEQFF
>TRBJ2-5|TRBD2|-|TRBV2
TGTGCCAGCAGTGCGGGACTAGCGGCGATACAAGAGACCCAGTACTTC
CASSAGLAAIQETQYF
>TRBJ1-2|-|-|TRBV12-3/TRBV12-4
TGTGCCAGCAGTTTAGCGCCCGGGGGTGGCTACACCTTC
CASSLAPGGGYTF
>TRBJ2-1|TRBD1|-|TRBV5-1
TGCGCCAGCAGCTTAGAGGGGGCGGCGACCTACAATGAGCAGTTCTTC
CASSLEGAATYNEQFF
>TRBJ2-7|TRBD2|-|TRBV3-1/TRBV3-2
TGTGCCAGCAGCCCCGCTCTAGCGGGGGGCTACGAGCAGTACTTC
CASSPALAGGYEQYF
>TRBJ1-1|TRBD1|-|TRBV18
TGTGCCAGCTCCCCGACAGGGTACACTGAAGCTTTCTTT
CASSPTGYTEAFF